The text below deals with one TCR beta chain. The record originates from a study of molecular identifiers for immune sequencing clone quantification. Previously described methods and listed TCR primers were employed for the bulk TCR libraries. MiXCR, run by TCRdb on the PCR reads, gives a single entry per CDR3 protein. The data contain about 300,000 distinct CDR3 sequences, roughly a fifth of them seen just once; the ten biggest clones take up 0.81%. CDR1 SQVTM and CDR2 ANQGSEA come from the germline V gene. The CDR3 has 14 amino acids. Trimming removed 0 bases from V and 0 bases from J, with 9 bases in between.

This TCR was sampled from a human donor in good health. Some libraries in this study had Jurkat cell RNA spiked in. The J gene is TRBJ2-7, the V gene TRBV29-1, with D hard to call. Sequencing was carried out using naive CD8+ T cells from blood, with Jurkat cell RNA spiked in. Subset specified: FACS-sorted CD8+CD4-CCR7+CD45RA+ naive T cells. The CDR3 region is CSVEDGGSSYEQYF. The DNA for the CDR3 is TGCAGCGTTGAAGATGGTGGCAGCTCCTACGAGCAGTACTTC.